Each of the 22 T cell receptor beta chains below was sequenced from the same sample in a study of circulating and synovial CD4+ cells in juvenile arthritis. The assay was immunoSEQ multiplex PCR, and TCRdb's table has in-frame clones only and misses some. The sample consists of roughly 13,000 clones, approximately 88% of them appearing once. The material sequenced was CD4+ T cells from synovial fluid. These receptors came from a human patient with juvenile idiopathic arthritis. Some clones in this sample may be carry-over from other donors' samples.

This clone was seen a handful of times. The rearrangement links TRBV6-4 to TRBJ1-3; possibly TRBD1 for D (5 bases). V dropped 11 bases and J dropped 3 bases, with 14 bases sitting between them. The CDR3 covers 13 residues. Germline V gives CDR1 MRHNA, CDR2 SNTAGT. CDR3 in DNA: TGTGCCGTGGCCGGGGGTTATGGAAACACCATATATTTT. It is translated as CAVAGGYGNTIYF.

The chain is built from TRBV29-1 and TRBJ1-1; D gene uncertain. Germline assignment: CDR1 SQVTM and CDR2 ANQGSEA. The CDR3 runs to 8 residues. Trimming took off 4 bases at V and 11 bases at J, with 5 bases between the two ends. The DNA for the CDR3 is TGCAGCGTTGGGCCCGCTTTCTTT. Translating gives CSVGPAFF.

About this clone: At one end the junction does not follow the germline gene, possibly because of a read error. The same CDR3 also results from other DNA sequences found in this sample. The chain employs TRBV5-6 and TRBJ1-6, with 7 bases identical to TRBD1. Germline CDR1 reads SGHDT; CDR2 reads YYEEEE. The CDR3 is 16 amino acids. The CDR3 region is CASSLELGQTNSPLHF. CDR3 nucleotides: TGTGCCAGCAGCTTGGAGCTGGGACAGACTAATTCCCCCCTCCACTTT.

The V gene is TRBV5-4, the J gene TRBJ1-4; no definite D call. Germline CDR1 and CDR2: SGHNT and YYREEE (reference sequence). The CDR3 has 15 amino acids. Trimming took 4 bases from V and 5 from J, leaving 15 bases between them. The CDR3 loop reads CASSPESSGNEKLFF. DNA of the CDR3: TGTGCCAGCAGCCCGGAGTCCAGTGGGAATGAAAAACTGTTTTTT.

The genes are TRBV6-5 and TRBJ1-2; the match to TRBD1 covers 7 bases. The CDR3 runs to 13 residues. CDR1 and CDR2 from the germline V gene are MNHEY and SVGAGI. V shed 4 bases and J 13 bases; nucleotides not matched to a gene: 12. CDR3 sequence (DNA): TGTGCCAGCAGTTCCAGAGACAGGGAGACTTTCACCTTC. Protein: CASSSRDRETFTF.

The genes are TRBV5-1 and TRBJ2-1; 7 bases match TRBD2. The CDR3 extends over 15 amino acids. Germline CDR1 is SGHRS and CDR2 is YFSETQ. The ends lost 0 bases at V and 5 bases at J; junction bases unmatched: 5. In DNA, the CDR3 is TGCGCCAGCAGCTTGGAAGCGGGGTCCCACAATGAGCAGTTCTTC. Translation gives CASSLEAGSHNEQFF. The full variable domain, in which reference TRBV5-1 and TRBJ2-1 provide the parts outside the CDR3, is KAGVTQTPRYLIKTRGQQVTLSCSPISGHRSVSWYQQTPGQGLQFLFEYFSETQRNKGNFPGRFSGRQFSNSRSEMNVSTLELGDSALYLCASSLEAGSHNEQFFGPGTRLTVL.

The chain couples TRBV11-2 to TRBJ2-3; 11 bases agree with TRBD2. The germline V gene encodes CDR1 SGHAT and CDR2 FQNNGV. V lost 5 bases to trimming and J lost 0 bases; unmatched junction nucleotides: 13. The CDR3 loop spans 19 amino acids. CDR3 region: CASSLGSGGTSGSTDTQYF. The CDR3 DNA reads as TGTGCCAGCAGCCTAGGAAGCGGGGGGACTAGCGGCAGCACAGATACGCAGTATTTT.

The rearrangement links TRBV19 to TRBJ2-1, with 9 bases aligning to TRBD1. This CDR3 region has 15 residues. Germline V lookup: CDR1 LNHDA, CDR2 SQIVND (reference sequence). V lost 6 bases to trimming and J lost 6 bases; unmatched junction nucleotides: 9. CDR3 residues: CASRNTGTGRNEQFF. The DNA of the CDR3 is TGTGCCAGTAGAAATACCGGGACAGGGCGCAATGAGCAGTTCTTC. Full variable domain (remainder filled in from reference TRBV19 and TRBJ2-1): DGGITQSPKYLFRKEGQNVTLSCEQNLNHDAMYWYRQDPGQGLRLIYYSQIVNDFQKGDIAEGYSVSREKKESFPLTVTSAQKNPTAFYLCASRNTGTGRNEQFFGPGTRLTVL.

This rearrangement joins TRBV5-1 to TRBJ1-1; perhaps TRBD1 as D (5 bases). Looked up from germline, CDR1 is SGHRS and CDR2 is YFSETQ. There are 13 residues in the CDR3. V was pared by 2 bases and J by 8 bases, with 13 bases between. The CDR3 reads CASSFSGLLEAFF. The DNA for the CDR3 is TGCGCCAGCAGCTTCTCAGGGTTGCTCGAAGCTTTCTTT.

The V and J genes are TRBV7-9 and TRBJ2-5, with 10 bases identical to TRBD2. Germline V gene lookup returns CDR1 SEHNR and CDR2 FQNEAQ (reference sequence). This CDR3 is 15 amino acids long. With 1 base clipped from V and 3 bases from J, the junction kept 2 bases outside the gene matches. CDR3 DNA sequence: TGTGCCAGCAGCTTAGTGCTAGCGGGAGAAGAGACCCAGTACTTC. It codes for CASSLVLAGEETQYF.

The chain couples TRBV27 to TRBJ2-5, with 8 nucleotides matching TRBD1. Germline trimming cut 5 bases from V and 2 bases from J; bases unmatched to any gene: 13. Germline loops: CDR1 MNHEY, CDR2 SMNVEV (reference sequence). This CDR3 has 17 residues. The CDR3, as DNA: TGTGCCAGCAGTCTCTCCAGGGGGCCCCGTAGGCAAGAGACCCAGTACTTC. It encodes CASSLSRGPRRQETQYF.

This chain connects TRBV7-8 to TRBJ2-6, with unresolved D. Germline CDR1 SGHVS, CDR2 FQNEAQ. The CDR3 sequence is 16 residues long. Trimming took off 2 bases at V and 0 bases at J, with 8 bases between the two ends. The CDR3 DNA is TGTGCCAGCAGCTTAAGCCGGAGCTCTGGGGCCAACGTCCTGACTTTC. This gives the protein CASSLSRSSGANVLTF.

This chain joins TRBV7-2 and TRBJ1-1, with D possibly matching TRBD1 (6 bases). Germline V gene data show CDR1 as SGHTA and CDR2 as FQGNSA. The V end was cut by 1 base, the J end by 4 bases, with 13 bases between. This CDR3 comprises 15 residues. CDR3 amino acids: CASSLEQGFSTEAFF. The CDR3 DNA is TGTGCCAGCAGCTTAGAGCAGGGGTTTAGCACTGAAGCTTTCTTT. The full variable domain, rest sourced from reference TRBV7-2 and TRBJ1-1, is GAGVSQSPSNKVTEKGKDVELRCDPISGHTALYWYRQSLGQGLEFLIYFQGNSAPDKSGLPSDRFSAERTGGSVSTLTIQRTQQEDSAVYLCASSLEQGFSTEAFFGQGTRLTVV.

The chain uses TRBV13 and TRBJ2-7, with 8 bases that match TRBD1. The CDR3 is made up of 13 amino acids. Trimming removed 5 bases from V and 3 bases from J; junction bases left unmatched: 3. Germline V gene sequence: CDR1 PRHDT, CDR2 FYEKMQ (reference sequence). The CDR3 region is CASSRQGNYEQYF. CDR3 coding DNA: TGTGCCAGCAGCCGACAGGGGAACTACGAGCAGTACTTC.

The chain carries TRBV7-3 and TRBJ2-2; 8 nucleotides line up with TRBD1. V lost 7 bases, J lost 4 bases, and 8 bases stayed unmatched. The CDR3 covers 15 residues. Germline assignment: CDR1 SGHTA and CDR2 FQGTGA. The CDR3 region has the DNA TGTGCCAGCAAACCCGGGACAGGTGGCACCGGGGAGCTGTTTTTT. This codes for CASKPGTGGTGELFF.

This clone was detected only once. CDR3 coding DNA: TGTGCCAGCTCTCGAGAGGGGGCCGGGGAGCCCCAGCATTTT. It codes for CASSREGAGEPQHF. The chain combines TRBV18 with TRBJ1-5; TRBD1 matches 7 bases. The CDR3 has 14 residues. J lost 8 bases, V lost 6 bases, and 10 bases had no gene match. The germline CDR1 and CDR2 sequences are KGHSH and LQKENI.

The gene calls are TRBV5-1 and TRBJ1-2, with TRBD1 matching 7 bases. Germline assignment: CDR1 SGHRS and CDR2 YFSETQ. Trimming took 4 bases from V and 9 from J; bases not matched to a gene: 15. This CDR3 spans 15 amino acids. The CDR3 region has the DNA TGCGCCAGCAGCCCCTCGGGCAGGGGGGCTTATAGCTACACCTTC. Translating gives CASSPSGRGAYSYTF.

The chain has TRBV25-1 and TRBJ2-5; 7 bases fit TRBD2. This CDR3 has 13 residues. The germline gives CDR1 MGHDK, CDR2 SYGVNS. Trimming at V came to 10 bases and at J to 2 bases, leaving 7 bases not matched to a gene. The CDR3 reads CATDGGTQETQYF. The CDR3 bases are TGTGCCACCGACGGGGGGACTCAAGAGACCCAGTACTTC.

The V call is TRBV6-5, the J call TRBJ2-7; 9 nucleotides align to TRBD1. Germline CDR1 reads MNHEY; CDR2 reads SVGAGI. J gave up 6 bases and V 8 bases, and 8 bases lay outside the gene matches. There are 13 residues in the CDR3. CDR3 sequence (DNA): TGTGCCAGCGACTCGGGACAGGGTAGCGAGCAGTACTTC. Translation gives CASDSGQGSEQYF.

The rearrangement joins TRBV6-5 to TRBJ2-2, with 9 bases that match TRBD1. The CDR3 contains 13 residues. The germline V gene encodes CDR1 MNHEY and CDR2 SVGAGI. Trimming at V came to 5 bases and at J to 6 bases, leaving 1 base not matched to a gene. The CDR3 DNA reads TGTGCCAGCAGTACAGGGGGCGCCGGGGAGCTGTTTTTT. Protein: CASSTGGAGELFF.

The gene calls are TRBV18 and TRBJ1-1; no firm D call. The ends were cut back, 6 bases at V and 2 bases at J, with 7 bases in the middle. The germline CDR1 and CDR2 sequences are KGHSH and LQKENI. The CDR3 runs 12 residues. The CDR3: CASSEINTEAFF. Written as DNA, the CDR3 is TGTGCCAGCTCGGAGATCAACACTGAAGCTTTCTTT.

The V gene is TRBV27, the J gene TRBJ2-7, with 10 bases matching TRBD1. Per germline, CDR1 MNHEY and CDR2 SMNVEV (reference sequence). Germline trimming cut 5 bases from V and 2 bases from J; bases unmatched to any gene: 0. The CDR3 length is 13 residues. The CDR3 protein is CASSGTGAYEQYF. CDR3 bases: TGTGCCAGCAGTGGGACAGGGGCCTACGAGCAGTACTTC.